The clone carrying this T cell receptor (beta chain) came up many times. Its matching antigen is unknown. Each patient was aged 18 to 65 and had newly diagnosed hyperthyroidism of under 2 months' duration. This sample is drawn from a study of T cells in Graves' hyperthyroidism and ophthalmopathy. Study-wide background: At initial diagnosis, before any treatment had begun, peripheral blood was obtained. Findings and limits, study-wide: Most thyroid clonotypes with frequency above 0.001 were detected in blood.

Amplification targeted TCR beta CDR3 regions from RNA transcripts. HTBI primers drove first-round RT-PCR of the TCR CDR3. Using its own MiXCR run on the multiplex PCR reads, TCRdb lists one record per CDR3 protein. The sample includes hundreds of thousands of distinct CDR3 sequences, roughly 15% of them seen just once. Per the germline V gene, CDR1 is KGHDR and CDR2 is SFDVKD. Trimming cost V 4 bases and J 6 bases, with 12 bases left between them. The length of the CDR3 is 14 residues. The sequence came from a woman aged 30 to 39 with Graves' hyperthyroidism. The V and J genes are TRBV24-1 and TRBJ2-1; D is undetermined. The sequenced material came from blood. This CDR3 is CATSDPNERNEQFF. The CDR3 coding sequence is TGTGCCACCAGTGACCCAAACGAGCGCAATGAGCAGTTCTTC.